These 24 T cell receptor beta chains came from one sample sequenced in a study of beta chain features in type 1 diabetes. Expressed TCRB transcripts got sequenced, as all isolated RNA was reverse transcribed. Clones were read by immunoSEQ multiplex PCR, and TCRdb kept only the in-frame ones, dropping some. The sample has about 370,000 clones, 9.5% to 10% seen once; the top ten hold about 0.64%. Study-wide results and caveats: Researchers report that Type 1 diabetes patients had moderately but significantly shorter TCRB CDR3s across all four CD4+ subsets.

Which antigens these TCRs recognize remains unknown. The sequenced sample was central memory CD4+ T cells from blood. The receptors derive from a man aged 30 to 45 with type 1 diabetes.

The sample holds many counts of this clone. Other DNA sequences within the sample encode an identical CDR3. The rearrangement joins TRBV7-9 to TRBJ1-2; TRBD1 agrees at 7 bases. The CDR3 runs 13 residues. J was trimmed by 5 bases and V by 4 bases; bases with no gene match: 4. Germline CDR1 reads SEHNR; CDR2 reads FQNEAQ (reference sequence). The CDR3 DNA is TGTGCCAGCAGCTCAGGACAGGATTATGGCTACACCTTC. Its translation is CASSSGQDYGYTF.

This clone has a handful of counts. The chain carries TRBV2 and TRBJ1-4; D ambiguous. The germline CDR1 and CDR2 sequences are SNHLY and FYNNEI. Deletions cut 10 bases from V and 8 bases from J, with 17 bases between. There are 13 residues in the CDR3. CDR3 sequence: CATGGAYPEKLFF. The CDR3 nucleotides read TGTGCCACCGGTGGAGCCTATCCCGAAAAACTGTTTTTT.

There are many counts of this clone. V usage is TRBV6-1 and J usage is TRBJ2-7; 7 bases map to TRBD1. Germline lookup yields CDR1 MNHNS and CDR2 SASEGT. The trim removed 4 bases at V and 3 bases at J, leaving 6 bases unmatched. The CDR3 has 14 amino acids. CDR3 protein: CASSVDRDSYEQYF. In nucleotides, the CDR3 is TGTGCCAGCAGTGTGGACCGGGACAGCTACGAGCAGTACTTC.

This clone has just a few counts. The J gene is TRBJ2-6, the V gene TRBV6-1; no reliable D call. The CDR3 runs to 14 residues. The germline gives CDR1 MNHNS, CDR2 SASEGT. The V end was cut by 5 bases, the J end by 1 base, with 6 bases between. For the CDR3, the DNA is TGTGCCAGCAGTCTGTGGTCTGGGGCCAACGTCCTGACTTTC. This gives the protein CASSLWSGANVLTF.

This clone was observed a few times. This rearrangement joins TRBV11-1 to TRBJ1-1; 9 nucleotides match TRBD1. The CDR3 totals 14 residues. The V segment lost 5 bases and the J segment 5 bases; nucleotides outside the gene matches: 6. Germline values: CDR1 SGHAT, CDR2 FQDESV (reference sequence). The DNA for the CDR3 is TGTGCCAGCAGCCCCCGGACAGGGGAAACTGAAGCTTTCTTT. It is translated as CASSPRTGETEAFF.

The sample holds a few counts of this clone. A read error may be the cause here, since a much bigger clone is one base away. Distinct nucleotide sequences in the sample also encode this CDR3. This chain connects TRBV5-4 to TRBJ2-3, with D uncertain. The CDR3 sequence is 12 residues long. Germline lookup yields CDR1 SGHNT and CDR2 YYREEE (reference sequence). CDR3 residues: CASSFATDTQYF. DNA of the CDR3: TGCGCCAGCAGCTTCGCCACAGATACGCAGTATTTT. The full variable domain, completed using reference TRBV5-4 and TRBJ2-3, is ETGVTQSPTHLIKTRGQQVTLRCSSQSGHNTVSWYQQALGQGPQFIFQYYREEENGRGNFPPRFSGLQFPNYSSELNVNALELDDSALYLCASSFATDTQYFGPGTRLTVL.

In this sample, this clone turned up a few times. The chain couples TRBV11-2 to TRBJ2-5, with a possible D match to TRBD1 (5 bases). Germline V gives CDR1 SGHAT, CDR2 FQNNGV. The CDR3 loop spans 13 amino acids. The V gene lost 3 bases and the J gene lost 6 bases, with 11 bases spanning the gap. The CDR3 DNA reads TGTGCCAGCAGCTTCGCAGGGCAACAGACCCAGTACTTC. It specifies CASSFAGQQTQYF. Drawing the rest from reference TRBV11-2 and TRBJ2-5, the complete variable domain is EAGVAQSPRYKIIEKRQSVAFWCNPISGHATLYWYQQILGQGPKLLIQFQNNGVVDDSQLPKDRFSAERLKGVDSTLKIQPAKLEDSAVYLCASSFAGQQTQYFGPGTRLLVL.

This clone was counted a few times. This sequence joins TRBV11-2 and TRBJ2-1, with 9 bases matching TRBD2. The junction had 3 bases not matched to a gene; V was cut back by 4 bases and J by 5 bases. The CDR3 totals 14 residues. Germline assignment: CDR1 SGHAT and CDR2 FQNNGV. CDR3 residues: CASSSTSGDNEQFF. The CDR3 DNA follows: TGTGCCAGCAGCTCGACTAGCGGAGACAATGAGCAGTTCTTC.

This clone was picked up many times. The chain is built from TRBV29-1 and TRBJ1-5; TRBD1 agrees at 10 bases. This CDR3 has 13 residues. Per the germline V gene, CDR1 is SQVTM and CDR2 is ANQGSEA. Trimming took 4 bases from V and 12 from J; bases not matched to a gene: 9. In DNA, the CDR3 is TGCAGCGTTGCCCTATCCGGGACAGGGGACCAGCATTTT. Protein: CSVALSGTGDQHF.

Only a few counts were recorded for this clone. V usage is TRBV18 and J usage is TRBJ2-1; 8 bases fit TRBD2. The V gene end was trimmed by 3 bases and the J gene end by 8 bases; junction bases not matched to a gene: 9. CDR1 is KGHSH and CDR2 is LQKENI in the germline V gene. The CDR3 runs 15 residues. The CDR3 DNA reads as TGTGCCAGCTCACCCCCCAGCGGGAGTAGCGATGAGCAGTTCTTC. It translates to CASSPPSGSSDEQFF.

V is TRBV6-6 and J is TRBJ1-5; D remains unclear. Germline lookup yields CDR1 MNHNY and CDR2 SVGAGI (reference sequence). Trimming shortened V by 5 bases and J by 6 bases, and 8 bases separated the two germline ends. The CDR3 covers 12 residues. This CDR3 is CASSHLGQPQHF. The CDR3 coding sequence is TGTGCCAGCAGTCACCTTGGTCAGCCCCAGCATTTT.

J is TRBJ2-7 and V is TRBV9; 10 positions agree with TRBD1. V dropped 3 bases and J dropped 3; count of bases not matched to a gene: 3. Germline V CDR1 and CDR2: SGDLS, YYNGEE. The CDR3 length is 14 residues. CDR3: CASSDGTGVYEQYF. As DNA, the CDR3 is TGTGCCAGCAGCGACGGGACAGGGGTCTACGAGCAGTACTTC.

The table lists this clone with many counts. The DNA of the CDR3 is TGTGCCAGCAGCCCTCGGACAGGGGGCGGCAACTACGAGCAGTACTTC. It translates to CASSPRTGGGNYEQYF. The genes are TRBV28 and TRBJ2-7; 11 bases match TRBD1. Germline CDR1 is MDHEN and CDR2 is SYDVKM. The CDR3 covers 16 residues. The ends lost 6 bases at V and 3 bases at J; junction bases unmatched: 10. The whole variable domain, remainder taken from reference TRBV28 and TRBJ2-7, is DVKVTQSSRYLVKRTGEKVFLECVQDMDHENMFWYRQDPGLGLRLIYFSYDVKMKEKGDIPEGYSVSREKKERFSLILESASTNQTSMYLCASSPRTGGGNYEQYFGPGTRLTVT.

This clone was seen many times. The chain recombines TRBV29-1 with TRBJ2-5; the D gene is possibly TRBD1 (6 bases). Germline CDR1 SQVTM, CDR2 ANQGSEA. The V and J ends lost 5 bases and 5 bases respectively, with 18 bases between them. This CDR3 is built from 14 residues. CDR3 DNA sequence: TGCAGCGTTACCTTACAGGGTTCGTGGGAGACCCAGTACTTC. The encoded protein is CSVTLQGSWETQYF.

The chain links TRBV11-3 to TRBJ1-1; D not certain. The CDR3 is made up of 13 amino acids. V lost 4 bases and J 8 bases, leaving 14 bases between the germline ends. CDR1 and CDR2 (germline): SGHNT, YENEEA. The CDR3 protein is CASSSPRSPEAFF. The CDR3 coding sequence is TGTGCCAGCAGCTCCCCCAGGAGCCCCGAAGCTTTCTTT.

This clone was found a few times. The V and J genes are TRBV6-6 and TRBJ2-7; no definite D call. CDR1 is MNHNY, CDR2 SVGAGI, per germline (reference sequence). V dropped 6 bases and J dropped 4 bases, with 10 bases sitting between them. The CDR3 length is 12 residues. CDR3 DNA: TGTGCCAGCAGCCCGGAACCATACGAGCAGTACTTC. This codes for CASSPEPYEQYF.

The V call is TRBV27, the J call TRBJ1-5; no definite D call. Per germline, CDR1 MNHEY and CDR2 SMNVEV (reference sequence). The V end lost 0 bases, the J end lost 2 bases, and 17 bases lay between the germline ends. There are 18 residues in the CDR3. The CDR3 region is CASSLSWAAGVGNQPQHF. The DNA for the CDR3 is TGTGCCAGCAGTTTATCGTGGGCGGCTGGGGTAGGCAATCAGCCCCAGCATTTT.

As to this clone: Other DNA sequences in this sample translate to the same CDR3. V gene TRBV30 combines with J gene TRBJ2-7; 8 bases fit TRBD2. Trimming cost V 1 base and J 7 bases; bases outside gene matches: 0. The CDR3 contains 11 residues. CDR1 is GTSNPN, CDR2 SVGIG, per germline (reference sequence). CDR3 nucleotide sequence: TGTGCCTGGAGTGCGGGGGGGGAGCAGTACTTC. It specifies CAWSAGGEQYF.

In its sample, this clone was seen many times. The chain joins TRBV7-2 to TRBJ2-1; D is unresolved. The CDR3 totals 14 residues. Trimming left V 5 bases short and J 8 bases short, with 16 bases between. Germline CDR1 and CDR2: SGHTA and FQGNSA. CDR3 nucleotides: TGTGCCAGCAGCCCCGCCTCTAGTATAGATGAGCAGTTCTTC. Encoded protein: CASSPASSIDEQFF.

This clone has just a few counts. The V call is TRBV4-2, the J call TRBJ2-2; D perhaps matches TRBD2 (5 bases). CDR1 and CDR2 from the germline V gene are LGHNA and YNFKEQ. This CDR3 has 14 residues. Trimming pared 0 bases from V and 5 bases from J, leaving 7 bases between. CDR3: CASSQEGGTGELFF. The CDR3 DNA reads TGTGCCAGCAGCCAAGAAGGCGGGACCGGGGAGCTGTTTTTT.

The chain couples TRBV6-5 to TRBJ1-2; possibly TRBD1 for D (6 bases). Germline-derived CDR1 and CDR2 are MNHEY and SVGAGI. This CDR3 spans 15 amino acids. The V end was cut by 6 bases, the J end by 1 base, with 15 bases between. CDR3: CASRPGTSNNYGYTF. Here the CDR3 DNA reads TGTGCCAGCAGGCCCGGGACATCCAATAACTATGGCTACACCTTC.

The rearrangement uses TRBV27 and TRBJ2-3; D is ambiguous. Germline V CDR1 and CDR2: MNHEY, SMNVEV (reference sequence). This CDR3 is 12 amino acids long. Trimming left V 2 bases short and J 3 bases short, with 3 bases between. This CDR3 reads CASSLNTDTQYF. The CDR3 nucleotides are TGTGCCAGCAGTTTAAATACAGATACGCAGTATTTT.

The chain carries TRBV6-5 and TRBJ1-1, with D possibly matching TRBD1 (6 bases). Germline loops: CDR1 MNHEY, CDR2 SVGAGI. This CDR3 spans 15 amino acids. V shed 2 bases and J shed 0 bases, with 10 bases lying between them. CDR3 loop: CASSYLGAVNTEAFF. CDR3 bases: TGTGCCAGCAGTTACCTGGGGGCGGTGAACACTGAAGCTTTCTTT.

This clone was seen just once. The V call is TRBV11-1, the J call TRBJ2-1; D remains ambiguous. This CDR3 is built from 14 residues. The germline CDR1 and CDR2 sequences are SGHAT and FQDESV (reference sequence). V was pared by 5 bases and J by 0 bases, with 8 bases between. In DNA form, the CDR3 reads TGTGCCAGCAGCCAGCAGGCCTCCTACAATGAGCAGTTCTTC. It translates to CASSQQASYNEQFF.